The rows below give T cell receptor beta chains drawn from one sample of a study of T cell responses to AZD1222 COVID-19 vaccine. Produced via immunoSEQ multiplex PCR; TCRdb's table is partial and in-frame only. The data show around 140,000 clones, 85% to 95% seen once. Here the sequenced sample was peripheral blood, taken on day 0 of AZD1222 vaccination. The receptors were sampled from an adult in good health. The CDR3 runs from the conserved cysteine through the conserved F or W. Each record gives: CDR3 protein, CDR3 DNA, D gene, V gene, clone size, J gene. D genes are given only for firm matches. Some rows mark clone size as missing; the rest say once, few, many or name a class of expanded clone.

cdr3_aa: CASSLEVAGAPSYEQYF
cdr3_nt: TGTGCCAGCAGCTTAGAGGTGGCGGGGGCCCCCTCCTACGAGCAGTACTTC
d_call: .
v_call: TRBV7-6
clone_size: .
j_call: TRBJ2-7

cdr3_aa: CASSQGQGVSYNEQFF
cdr3_nt: TGCGCCAGCAGCCAGGGACAGGGAGTCTCCTACAATGAGCAGTTCTTC
d_call: TRBD1
v_call: TRBV4-1
clone_size: once
j_call: TRBJ2-1

cdr3_aa: CASSLTDRADTQYF
cdr3_nt: TGTGCCAGCAGCTTGACCGACCGCGCAGATACGCAGTATTTT
d_call: .
v_call: TRBV5-4
clone_size: once
j_call: TRBJ2-3

cdr3_aa: CASSAGGYGYTF
cdr3_nt: TGTGCCAGCAGCGCAGGCGGGTATGGCTACACCTTC
d_call: .
v_call: TRBV11-3
clone_size: .
j_call: TRBJ1-2

cdr3_aa: CASSSWTDTQYF
cdr3_nt: TGTGCCAGCAGCAGCTGGACCGACACCCAGTACTTC
d_call: .
v_call: TRBV12-3/TRBV12-4
clone_size: .
j_call: TRBJ2-5

cdr3_aa: CASSGSPGQGGEKLFF
cdr3_nt: TGTGCCAGCAGCGGTTCTCCGGGACAGGGCGGTGAAAAACTGTTTTTT
d_call: TRBD1
v_call: TRBV9
clone_size: .
j_call: TRBJ1-4

cdr3_aa: CASSLGITDTQYF
cdr3_nt: TGTGCCAGCTCTCTCGGAATTACAGATACGCAGTATTTT
d_call: .
v_call: TRBV18
clone_size: .
j_call: TRBJ2-3

cdr3_aa: CASSQPLRGLETQYF
cdr3_nt: TGCGCCAGCAGCCAACCCCTTAGGGGGCTGGAGACCCAGTACTTC
d_call: TRBD1
v_call: TRBV4-3
clone_size: .
j_call: TRBJ2-5

cdr3_aa: CASSPTENQPQHF
cdr3_nt: TGTGCCAGCTCACCGACCGAAAATCAGCCCCAGCATTTT
d_call: .
v_call: TRBV18
clone_size: .
j_call: TRBJ1-5

cdr3_aa: CASSTPFDNEQFF
cdr3_nt: TGTGCCAGCAGTACTCCCTTCGACAATGAGCAGTTCTTC
d_call: .
v_call: TRBV12-3/TRBV12-4
clone_size: .
j_call: TRBJ2-1

cdr3_aa: CASSSLGAGGGYTF
cdr3_nt: TGTGCCAGCAGTTCACTTGGGGCCGGTGGCGGCTACACCTTC
d_call: .
v_call: TRBV6-5
clone_size: once
j_call: TRBJ1-2

cdr3_aa: CASSQDTASPTGELFF
cdr3_nt: TGCGCCAGCAGCCAAGATACCGCGTCGCCCACCGGGGAGCTGTTTTTT
d_call: .
v_call: TRBV4-3
clone_size: .
j_call: TRBJ2-2

cdr3_aa: CASSQGGYNEQFF
cdr3_nt: TGTGCCAGCAGCCAAGGTGGCTACAATGAGCAGTTCTTC
d_call: .
v_call: TRBV3-1/TRBV3-2
clone_size: .
j_call: TRBJ2-1

cdr3_aa: CASSYSPGTGVGQETQYF
cdr3_nt: TGTGCCAGCAGTTACTCTCCCGGGACAGGGGTAGGACAAGAGACCCAGTACTTC
d_call: TRBD1
v_call: TRBV6-2/TRBV6-3
clone_size: .
j_call: TRBJ2-5

cdr3_aa: CASSPDLGDWGETQYF
cdr3_nt: TGTGCCAGCAGCCCCGACCTGGGAGATTGGGGAGAGACCCAGTACTTC
d_call: .
v_call: TRBV3-1/TRBV3-2
clone_size: once
j_call: TRBJ2-5

cdr3_aa: CASSQTVNTEAFF
cdr3_nt: TGTGCCAGTAGTCAGACGGTGAACACTGAAGCTTTCTTT
d_call: .
v_call: TRBV19
clone_size: .
j_call: TRBJ1-1

cdr3_aa: CASSPRSGRGEKLFF
cdr3_nt: TGTGCCAGCTCACCACGGTCAGGGAGGGGTGAAAAACTGTTTTTT
d_call: .
v_call: TRBV18
clone_size: few
j_call: TRBJ1-4

cdr3_aa: CASSLSGVRTDTQYF
cdr3_nt: TGTGCCAGCAGCTTATCGGGAGTCCGCACAGATACGCAGTATTTT
d_call: .
v_call: TRBV7-3
clone_size: .
j_call: TRBJ2-3